The 9 T cell receptor beta chains presented below share a single source sample, sequenced in a study of T cell repertoires in cytomegalovirus infection. TCRdb reanalysed the reads using MiXCR and keeps one entry per CDR3 protein. The table includes roughly 220,000 distinct CDR3 sequences, about 39% detected once. For these receptors, no antigen is known. The source was CD8+ T cells from cultured PBMCs, collected from culture after CMV antigen stimulation. Source of these receptors: a human donor in good health (CMV status not recorded). Some clones in this sample may be carry-over from other donors' samples.

This clonotype has just a few counts. This chain connects TRBV18 to TRBJ1-1, with 10 bases fitting TRBD1. The CDR3 is made up of 16 amino acids. Germline trimming cut 2 bases from V and 4 bases from J; bases unmatched to any gene: 7. Germline-derived CDR1 and CDR2 are KGHSH and LQKENI. CDR3 coding DNA: TGTGCCAGCTCACCATCAGGGACAGGGGCTATCACTGAAGCTTTCTTT. This translates into CASSPSGTGAITEAFF.

This clonotype occurred a few times. The rearrangement links TRBV7-9 to TRBJ2-7; TRBD1 is a possible D gene (6 bases). Trimming cost V 0 bases and J 0 bases, with 9 bases left between them. This CDR3 is built from 15 residues. Germline V CDR1 and CDR2: SEHNR, FQNEAQ (reference sequence). As DNA, the CDR3 is TGTGCCAGCAGCTTAGCGCGGACAGACTCCTACGAGCAGTACTTC. Residues: CASSLARTDSYEQYF.

The chain carries TRBV2 and TRBJ2-1; 8 bases are a match to TRBD2. V lost 5 bases to trimming and J lost 8 bases; unmatched junction nucleotides: 14. Per the germline V gene, CDR1 is SNHLY and CDR2 is FYNNEI. The CDR3 runs 16 residues. The DNA for the CDR3 is TGTGCCAGCAGTCCATTCGGACGGGGGGGGATGGATGAGCAGTTCTTC. Its protein is CASSPFGRGGMDEQFF.

On this clonotype itself: One junction end does not reproduce the germline sequence, and a read error may be involved. This rearrangement joins TRBV6-1 to TRBJ2-4; D unclear. The V gene's germline CDR1 is MNHNS and CDR2 SASEGT. CDR3 length: 17 amino acids. The chain's CDR3 is CARSETFWSRVKNIQYF. The CDR3 nucleotides read TGTGCCAGAAGTGAAACCTTCTGGAGTCGGGTCAAAAACATTCAGTACTTC.

The J gene is TRBJ2-1, the V gene TRBV15; the match to TRBD2 covers 9 bases. Looked up from germline, CDR1 is LNHNV and CDR2 is YYDKDF (reference sequence). Trimming took 6 bases from V and 7 from J; bases not matched to a gene: 10. The CDR3 runs to 15 residues. CDR3 residues: CATRPASGKKNEQFF. CDR3 nucleotide sequence: TGTGCCACCAGACCGGCTAGCGGGAAAAAGAATGAGCAGTTCTTC.

This clonotype has just a few counts. CDR3 nucleotide sequence: TGTGCCAGCAGCTCGGACAGCCATAATCAGCCCCAGCATTTT. It codes for CASSSDSHNQPQHF. The chain uses TRBV5-6 and TRBJ1-5; D might be TRBD1 (6 bases). The germline CDR1 and CDR2 sequences are SGHDT and YYEEEE. CDR3 length: 14 residues. V shed 3 bases and J shed 4 bases, with 11 bases lying between them.

The rearrangement joins TRBV11-2 to TRBJ1-2; unclear D gene. Trimming removed 0 bases at V and 4 bases at J, with 6 bases between. Germline loops: CDR1 SGHAT, CDR2 FQNNGV. The CDR3 extends over 13 amino acids. The CDR3 DNA reads as TGTGCCAGCAGCTTAGACAGTCTCTATGGCTACACCTTC. This gives the protein CASSLDSLYGYTF.

V usage is TRBV7-9 and J usage is TRBJ2-7; D gene unclear. This CDR3 is built from 16 residues. From germline, CDR1 is SEHNR and CDR2 FQNEAQ (reference sequence). V was cut by 4 bases and J by 7 bases, with 23 bases left in between. The CDR3 coding sequence is TGTGCCAGCAGCTCTAATCGGGCCGCAGGTCCTAGGGAGCAGTACTTC. Amino acid sequence: CASSSNRAAGPREQYF.

The chain links TRBV6-6 to TRBJ2-7, with D unresolved. CDR1 MNHNY and CDR2 SVGAGI come from the germline V gene (reference sequence). Trimming cost V 8 bases and J 0 bases, with 14 bases left between them. This CDR3 is built from 14 residues. In DNA form, the CDR3 reads TGTGCCAGCCTCGAGAGGTCAAGCTCCTACGAGCAGTACTTC. This gives the protein CASLERSSSYEQYF.